This T cell receptor beta chain was profiled in a study of blood T cells in healthy people across ages. This clonotype has only a few counts. V dropped 1 base and J dropped 2; count of bases not matched to a gene: 6. The CDR3 covers 16 residues. Germline loops: CDR1 SEHNR, CDR2 FQNEAQ (reference sequence). Primed by a sample-barcoded 5' primer and a J-beta primer mix, a second PCR proceeded for roughly 7 to 11 cycles. TCRdb re-called the 5' RACE reads through MiXCR, storing one row per CDR3 protein. The sample lists 1.5 million or so distinct CDR3 sequences, around 40% occurring once. Sequencing input: blood. The receptor comes from a woman younger than 35 in good health. The chain is built from TRBV7-9 and TRBJ2-3; 7 positions agree with TRBD2. Here the CDR3 reads CASSLGPSGPTDTQYF. CDR3 bases: TGTGCCAGCAGCTTAGGGCCTAGCGGACCCACAGATACGCAGTATTTT.